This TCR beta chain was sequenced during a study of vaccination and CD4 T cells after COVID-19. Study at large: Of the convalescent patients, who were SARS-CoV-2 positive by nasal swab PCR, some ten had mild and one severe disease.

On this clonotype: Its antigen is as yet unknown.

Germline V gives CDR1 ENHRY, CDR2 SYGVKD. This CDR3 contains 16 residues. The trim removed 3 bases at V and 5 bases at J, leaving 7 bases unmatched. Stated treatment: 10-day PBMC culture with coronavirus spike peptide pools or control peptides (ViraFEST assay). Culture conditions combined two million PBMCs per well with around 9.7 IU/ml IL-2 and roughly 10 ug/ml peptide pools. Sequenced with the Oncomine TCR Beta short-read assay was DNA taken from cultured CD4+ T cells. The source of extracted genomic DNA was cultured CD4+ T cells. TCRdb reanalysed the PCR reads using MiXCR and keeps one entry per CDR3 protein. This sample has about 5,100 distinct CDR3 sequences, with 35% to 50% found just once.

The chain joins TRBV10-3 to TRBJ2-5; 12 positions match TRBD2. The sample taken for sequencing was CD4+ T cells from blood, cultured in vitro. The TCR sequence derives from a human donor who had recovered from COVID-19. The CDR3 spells CAISDLAGGPEETQYF. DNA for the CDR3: TGTGCCATCAGTGACCTAGCGGGGGGGCCAGAGGAGACCCAGTACTTC.